This T cell receptor beta chain was observed in a study of T cell responses to AZD1222 COVID-19 vaccine. Data came from immunoSEQ multiplex PCR; TCRdb stores just in-frame clones and leaves some out. The sample includes around 150,000 clones, roughly nine tenths of them seen just once. Study-wide findings and caveats: Receipt of two AZD1222 doses was followed by a rise in Spike-specific TCR breadth and depth.

On this clone itself: Its antigen is currently unknown.

This sequence originates from an adult who received the MenACWY meningococcal vaccine as a control. The input for sequencing was peripheral blood, taken 28 days after the second dose of the MenACWY control vaccine.

CDR3 nucleotides: TGTGCCAGCAGCTTAGGTGTGGGCGGGGAGCTGTTTTTT. This encodes CASSLGVGGELFF. The V and J genes are TRBV7-6 and TRBJ2-2; unclear D gene. The CDR3 length is 13 residues. Deletions cut 1 base from V and 7 bases from J, with 7 bases between. Germline CDR1 SGHVS, CDR2 FNYEAQ. The full variable domain, rest sourced from reference TRBV7-6 and TRBJ2-2, is GAGVSQSPRYKVTKRGQDVALRCDPISGHVSLYWYRQALGQGPEFLTYFNYEAQQDKSGLPNDRFSAERPEGSISTLTIQRTEQRDSAMYRCASSLGVGGELFFGEGSRLTVL.